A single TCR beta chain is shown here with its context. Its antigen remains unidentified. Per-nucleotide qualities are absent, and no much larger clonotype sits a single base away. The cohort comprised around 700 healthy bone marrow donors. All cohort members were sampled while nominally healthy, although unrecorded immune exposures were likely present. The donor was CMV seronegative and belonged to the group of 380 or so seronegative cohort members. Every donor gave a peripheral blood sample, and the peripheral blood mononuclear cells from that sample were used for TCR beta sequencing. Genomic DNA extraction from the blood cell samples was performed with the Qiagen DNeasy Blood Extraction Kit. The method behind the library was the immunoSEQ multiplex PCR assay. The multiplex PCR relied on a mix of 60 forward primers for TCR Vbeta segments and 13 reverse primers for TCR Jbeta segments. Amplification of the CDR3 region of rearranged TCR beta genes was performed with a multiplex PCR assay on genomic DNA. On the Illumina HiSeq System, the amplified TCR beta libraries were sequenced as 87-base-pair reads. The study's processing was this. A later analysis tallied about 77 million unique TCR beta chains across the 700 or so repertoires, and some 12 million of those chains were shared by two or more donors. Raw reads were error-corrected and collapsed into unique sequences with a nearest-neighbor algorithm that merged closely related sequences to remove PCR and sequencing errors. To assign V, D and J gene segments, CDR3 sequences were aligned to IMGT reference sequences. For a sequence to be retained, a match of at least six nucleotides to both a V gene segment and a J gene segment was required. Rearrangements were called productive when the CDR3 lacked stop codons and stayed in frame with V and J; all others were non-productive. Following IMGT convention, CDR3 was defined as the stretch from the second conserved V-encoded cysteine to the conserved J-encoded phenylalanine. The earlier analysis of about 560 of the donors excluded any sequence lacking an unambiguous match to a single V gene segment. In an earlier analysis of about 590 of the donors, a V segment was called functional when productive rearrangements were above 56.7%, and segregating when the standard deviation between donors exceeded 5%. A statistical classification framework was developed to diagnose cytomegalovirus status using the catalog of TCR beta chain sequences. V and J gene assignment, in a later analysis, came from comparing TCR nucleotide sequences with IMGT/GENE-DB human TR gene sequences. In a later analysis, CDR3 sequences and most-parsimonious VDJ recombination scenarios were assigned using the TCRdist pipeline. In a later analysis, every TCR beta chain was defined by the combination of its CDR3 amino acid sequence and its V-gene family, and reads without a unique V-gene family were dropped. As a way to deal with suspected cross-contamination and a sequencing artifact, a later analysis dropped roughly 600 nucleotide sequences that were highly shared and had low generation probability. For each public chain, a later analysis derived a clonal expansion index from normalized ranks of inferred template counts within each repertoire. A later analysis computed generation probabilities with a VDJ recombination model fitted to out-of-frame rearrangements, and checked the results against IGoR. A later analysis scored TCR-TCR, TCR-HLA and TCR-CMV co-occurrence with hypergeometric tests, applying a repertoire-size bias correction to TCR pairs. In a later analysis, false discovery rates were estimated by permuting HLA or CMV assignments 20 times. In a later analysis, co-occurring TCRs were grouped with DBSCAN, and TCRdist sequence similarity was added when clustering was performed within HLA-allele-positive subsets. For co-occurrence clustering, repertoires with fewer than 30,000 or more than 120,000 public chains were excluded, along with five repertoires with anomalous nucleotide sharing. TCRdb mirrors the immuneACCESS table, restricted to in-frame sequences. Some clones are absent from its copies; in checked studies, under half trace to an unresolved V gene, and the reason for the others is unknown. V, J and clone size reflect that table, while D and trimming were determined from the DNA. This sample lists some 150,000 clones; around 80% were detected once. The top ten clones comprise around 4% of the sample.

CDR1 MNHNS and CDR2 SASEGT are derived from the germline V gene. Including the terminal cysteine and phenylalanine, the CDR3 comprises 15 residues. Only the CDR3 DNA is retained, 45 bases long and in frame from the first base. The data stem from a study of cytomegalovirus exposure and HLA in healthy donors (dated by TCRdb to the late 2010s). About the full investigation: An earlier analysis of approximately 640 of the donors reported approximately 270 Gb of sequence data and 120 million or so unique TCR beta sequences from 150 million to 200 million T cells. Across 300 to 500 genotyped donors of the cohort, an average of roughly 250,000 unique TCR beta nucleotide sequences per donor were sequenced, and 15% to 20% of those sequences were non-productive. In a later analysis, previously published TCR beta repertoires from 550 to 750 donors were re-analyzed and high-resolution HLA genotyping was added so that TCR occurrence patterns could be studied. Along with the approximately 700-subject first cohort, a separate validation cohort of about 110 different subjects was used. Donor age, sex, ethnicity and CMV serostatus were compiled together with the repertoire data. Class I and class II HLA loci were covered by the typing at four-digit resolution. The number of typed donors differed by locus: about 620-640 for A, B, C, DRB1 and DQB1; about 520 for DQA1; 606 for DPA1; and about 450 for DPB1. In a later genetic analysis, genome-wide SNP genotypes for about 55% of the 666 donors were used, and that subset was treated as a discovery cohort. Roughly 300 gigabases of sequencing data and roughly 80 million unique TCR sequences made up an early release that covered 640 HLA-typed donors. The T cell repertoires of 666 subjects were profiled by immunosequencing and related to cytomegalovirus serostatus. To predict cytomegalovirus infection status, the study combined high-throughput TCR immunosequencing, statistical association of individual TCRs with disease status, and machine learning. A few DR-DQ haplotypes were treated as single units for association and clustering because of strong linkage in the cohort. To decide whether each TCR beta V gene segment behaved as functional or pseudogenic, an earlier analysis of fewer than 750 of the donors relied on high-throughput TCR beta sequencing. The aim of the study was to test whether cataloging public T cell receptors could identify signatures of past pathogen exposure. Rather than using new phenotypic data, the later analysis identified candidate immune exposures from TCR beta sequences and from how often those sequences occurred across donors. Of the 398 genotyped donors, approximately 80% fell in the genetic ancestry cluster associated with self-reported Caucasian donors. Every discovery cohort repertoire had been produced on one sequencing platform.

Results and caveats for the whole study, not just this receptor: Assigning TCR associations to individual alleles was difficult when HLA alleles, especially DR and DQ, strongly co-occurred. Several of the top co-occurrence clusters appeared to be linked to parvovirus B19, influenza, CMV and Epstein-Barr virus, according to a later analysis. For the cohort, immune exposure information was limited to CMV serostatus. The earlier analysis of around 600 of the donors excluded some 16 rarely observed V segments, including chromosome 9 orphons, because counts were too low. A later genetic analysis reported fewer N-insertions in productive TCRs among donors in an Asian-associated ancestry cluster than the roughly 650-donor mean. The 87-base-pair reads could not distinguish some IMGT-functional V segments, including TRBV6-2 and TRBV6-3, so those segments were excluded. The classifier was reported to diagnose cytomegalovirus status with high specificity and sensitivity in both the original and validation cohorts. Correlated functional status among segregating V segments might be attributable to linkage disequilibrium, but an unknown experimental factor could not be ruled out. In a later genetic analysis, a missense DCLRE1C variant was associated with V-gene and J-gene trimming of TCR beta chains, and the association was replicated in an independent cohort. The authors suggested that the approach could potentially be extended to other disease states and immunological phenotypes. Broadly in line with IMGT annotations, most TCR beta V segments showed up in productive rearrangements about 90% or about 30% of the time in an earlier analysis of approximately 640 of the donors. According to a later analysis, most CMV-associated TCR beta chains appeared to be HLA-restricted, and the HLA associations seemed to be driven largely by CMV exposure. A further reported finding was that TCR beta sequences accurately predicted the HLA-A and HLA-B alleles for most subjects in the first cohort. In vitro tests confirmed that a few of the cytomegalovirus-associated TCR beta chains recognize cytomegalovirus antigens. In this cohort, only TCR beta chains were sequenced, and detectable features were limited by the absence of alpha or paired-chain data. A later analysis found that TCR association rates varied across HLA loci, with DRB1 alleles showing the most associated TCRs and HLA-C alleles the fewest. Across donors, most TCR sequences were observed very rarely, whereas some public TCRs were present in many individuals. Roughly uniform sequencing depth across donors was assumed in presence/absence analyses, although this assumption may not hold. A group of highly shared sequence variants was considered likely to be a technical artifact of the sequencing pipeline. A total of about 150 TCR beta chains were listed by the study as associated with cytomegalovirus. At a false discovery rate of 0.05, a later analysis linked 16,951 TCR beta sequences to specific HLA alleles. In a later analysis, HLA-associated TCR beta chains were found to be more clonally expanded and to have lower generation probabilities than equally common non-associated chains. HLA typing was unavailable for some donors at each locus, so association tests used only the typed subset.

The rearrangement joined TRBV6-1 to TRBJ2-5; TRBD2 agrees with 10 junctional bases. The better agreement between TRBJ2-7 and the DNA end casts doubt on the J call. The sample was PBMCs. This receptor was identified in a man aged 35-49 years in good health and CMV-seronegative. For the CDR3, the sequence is CASSELAGGSYEQYF. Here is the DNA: TGTGCCAGCAGTGAATTAGCGGGGGGCTCCTACGAGCAGTACTTC.